The 29 T cell receptor beta chains below all came from one sample that was sequenced in a study of T cell clonotyping in hematopoietic cell transplantation. The method was immunoSEQ multiplex PCR; TCRdb's version includes in-frame clones alone and lacks a portion of them. The profile covers approximately 4,600 clones, with roughly 94% appearing a single time and 6.3% taken by the ten largest. Specimen: PBMCs, collected 180 days after allogeneic stem cell transplant. These receptors all come from a male patient aged 60-69 years who had an allogeneic stem cell transplant from a related donor, so the T cells may come from the graft donor. Some clones in this sample may be carry-over from other donors' samples.

The chain employs TRBV19 and TRBJ2-1; 7 nucleotides match TRBD1. Germline lookup yields CDR1 LNHDA and CDR2 SQIVND (reference sequence). This CDR3 comprises 16 residues. J gave up 2 bases and V 6 bases, and 10 bases lay outside the gene matches. CDR3 DNA sequence: TGTGCCAGTAGCGCGACCTCCGGGACAGCCTACAATGAGCAGTTCTTC. Protein sequence: CASSATSGTAYNEQFF. The variable domain in full, completed from reference TRBV19 and TRBJ2-1, reads DGGITQSPKYLFRKEGQNVTLSCEQNLNHDAMYWYRQDPGQGLRLIYYSQIVNDFQKGDIAEGYSVSREKKESFPLTVTSAQKNPTAFYLCASSATSGTAYNEQFFGPGTRLTVL.

V gene TRBV7-2 combines with J gene TRBJ2-5; possibly TRBD1 for D (5 bases). V lost 1 base to trimming and J lost 2 bases, with 8 bases between them. Looked up from germline, CDR1 is SGHTA and CDR2 is FQGNSA. CDR3 length equals 14 residues. The DNA for the CDR3 is TGTGCCAGCAGCTTAGAACGGACACAAGAGACCCAGTACTTC. As protein: CASSLERTQETQYF.

The chain couples TRBV2 to TRBJ1-2; the D gene is possibly TRBD1 (5 bases). Looked up from germline, CDR1 is SNHLY and CDR2 is FYNNEI. The CDR3 extends over 13 amino acids. The V end lost 3 bases, the J end lost 3 bases, and 8 bases lay between the germline ends. Written as DNA, the CDR3 is TGTGCCAGCAGTGAGGGCAGGGACTATGGCTACACCTTC. It yields the protein CASSEGRDYGYTF.

The rearrangement uses TRBV11-2 and TRBJ2-5; D call uncertain. Trimming shortened V by 2 bases and J by 5 bases, and 6 bases separated the two germline ends. From germline, CDR1 is SGHAT and CDR2 FQNNGV. This CDR3 is 12 amino acids long. CDR3 coding DNA: TGTGCCAGCAGCTTATCCCGCGAGACCCAGTACTTC. As protein: CASSLSRETQYF.

The chain is built from TRBV5-1 and TRBJ2-2, with D maybe TRBD2 (6 bases). V lost 0 bases, J lost 9 bases, and 15 bases lay in between. The CDR3 runs 15 residues. Germline V gene lookup returns CDR1 SGHRS and CDR2 YFSETQ. Here the CDR3 reads CASSLGGLPERELFF. CDR3 DNA: TGCGCCAGCAGCTTGGGGGGACTTCCTGAAAGGGAGCTGTTTTTT.

The gene calls are TRBV4-2 and TRBJ2-3, with D uncertain. The CDR3 consists of 14 residues. The V gene lost 0 bases and the J gene lost 0 bases, with 4 bases spanning the gap. In germline, CDR1 is LGHNA, CDR2 YNFKEQ. Written as DNA, the CDR3 is TGTGCCAGCAGCCAAGATCGGAGCACAGATACGCAGTATTTT. This sequence encodes CASSQDRSTDTQYF.

This clone was counted between two and nine times. The CDR3 DNA follows: TGTGCCAGCTCACCACTAGCGGGGTCGAATGAGCAGTTCTTC. Protein sequence: CASSPLAGSNEQFF. V and J are TRBV18 and TRBJ2-1, with TRBD2 identical over 8 bases. CDR3 length: 14 amino acids. The V segment lost 1 base and the J segment 7 bases; nucleotides outside the gene matches: 3. CDR1 and CDR2 from the germline V gene are KGHSH and LQKENI.

This clone was seen once. The chain joins TRBV5-1 to TRBJ1-1; D ambiguous. This CDR3 is built from 14 residues. Between the trimmed V and J ends, which lost 0 bases and 5 bases, there was a span of 11 bases. Per germline, CDR1 SGHRS and CDR2 YFSETQ. The CDR3 loop reads CASSLGVQVTEAFF. For the CDR3, the DNA is TGCGCCAGCAGCTTGGGAGTGCAGGTGACTGAAGCTTTCTTT. The entire variable domain, with the rest obtained from reference TRBV5-1 and TRBJ1-1, is as follows: KAGVTQTPRYLIKTRGQQVTLSCSPISGHRSVSWYQQTPGQGLQFLFEYFSETQRNKGNFPGRFSGRQFSNSRSEMNVSTLELGDSALYLCASSLGVQVTEAFFGQGTRLTVV.

The V gene is TRBV11-2, the J gene TRBJ2-7; 8 bases line up with TRBD2. Unmatched junction bases numbered 8, after V lost 6 bases and J lost 4 bases. Germline V gene data show CDR1 as SGHAT and CDR2 as FQNNGV. The length of the CDR3 is 14 residues. As DNA, the CDR3 is TGTGCCAGCAGGCGATTTGGCGGGGGGTACGAGCAGTACTTC. As protein: CASRRFGGGYEQYF.

The genes are TRBV29-1 and TRBJ2-1, with 10 bases that match TRBD2. This CDR3 spans 15 amino acids. Germline V CDR1 and CDR2: SQVTM, ANQGSEA. The ends lost 1 base at V and 5 bases at J; junction bases unmatched: 5. The CDR3 DNA is TGCAGCGTTGAAGTAGCGGGAGGACTCCACAATGAGCAGTTCTTC. The encoded protein is CSVEVAGGLHNEQFF.

This clone has a single count. The chain combines TRBV28 with TRBJ1-1; D is undetermined. Trimming took 8 bases from V and 0 from J, leaving 4 bases between them. Germline V gene sequence: CDR1 MDHEN, CDR2 SYDVKM. The CDR3 has 11 residues. CDR3 loop: CASLLNTEAFF. CDR3 bases: TGTGCCAGCCTCTTGAACACTGAAGCTTTCTTT.

The rearrangement joins TRBV7-3 to TRBJ2-3; the match to TRBD2 covers 14 bases. Per the germline V gene, CDR1 is SGHTA and CDR2 is FQGTGA. V lost 5 bases and J lost 4; bases outside the gene matches: 2. This CDR3 has 15 residues. Here the CDR3 DNA reads TGTGCCAGCAGCCGACTAGCGGGGGGGGCAGATACGCAGTATTTT. It codes for CASSRLAGGADTQYF.

J is TRBJ2-2 and V is TRBV11-3; D is unresolved. V was shortened by 3 bases and J by 6 bases, with 11 bases between the two germline ends. The CDR3 totals 14 residues. CDR1 is SGHNT, CDR2 YENEEA, per germline. CDR3 region: CASSFKATSGELFF. The CDR3 nucleotides read TGTGCCAGCAGCTTTAAGGCGACGTCCGGGGAGCTGTTTTTT.

The V gene is TRBV27, the J gene TRBJ1-6, with D maybe TRBD1 (6 bases). The germline V gene encodes CDR1 MNHEY and CDR2 SMNVEV (reference sequence). This CDR3 region has 14 residues. V shed 3 bases and J shed 5 bases, with 8 bases lying between them. CDR3 loop: CASSFQGNNSPLHF. CDR3 DNA: TGTGCCAGCAGTTTTCAGGGGAATAATTCACCCCTCCACTTT.

J is TRBJ1-5 and V is TRBV6-7; the match to TRBD1 covers 7 bases. TRBV6-7 qualifies as an ORF whose function is uncertain. The CDR3 length is 15 residues. V dropped 5 bases and J dropped 4; count of bases not matched to a gene: 8. DNA of the CDR3: TGTGCCAGCAGTGACACAGGGGTGCGAAATCAGCCCCAGCATTTT. This sequence encodes CASSDTGVRNQPQHF.

In this sample, this clone turned up once. CDR3 protein: CASSLVQGAQEQYF. The CDR3 nucleotides are TGTGCCAGCAGCTTGGTTCAGGGGGCTCAGGAGCAGTACTTC. The rearrangement uses TRBV5-6 and TRBJ2-7; 8 nucleotides agree with TRBD1. CDR1 is SGHDT and CDR2 is YYEEEE in the germline V gene. This CDR3 has 14 amino acids. V lost 0 bases to trimming and J lost 7 bases; unmatched junction nucleotides: 6.

The gene calls are TRBV29-1 and TRBJ2-5, with 10 bases fitting TRBD1. With V trimmed by 2 bases and J by 5 bases, 8 bases remained unmatched. The CDR3 sequence is 15 residues long. Germline V CDR1 and CDR2: SQVTM, ANQGSEA. The CDR3 sequence: CSVEWDRGPWETQYF. The CDR3 DNA follows: TGCAGCGTTGAATGGGACAGGGGTCCATGGGAGACCCAGTACTTC.

The chain recombines TRBV2 with TRBJ2-1; D is possibly TRBD1 (6 bases). The CDR3 totals 14 residues. Trimming removed 3 bases at V and 7 bases at J, with 13 bases between. Germline assignment: CDR1 SNHLY and CDR2 FYNNEI. The CDR3 is CASSDDRNWNEQFF. The CDR3 DNA sequence: TGTGCCAGCAGTGATGACAGGAATTGGAATGAGCAGTTCTTC.

V gene TRBV6-6 combines with J gene TRBJ1-4, with D maybe TRBD1 (5 bases). Trimming took 6 bases from V and 8 from J, leaving 13 bases between them. CDR3 size: 13 residues. The V gene's germline CDR1 is MNHNY and CDR2 SVGAGI (reference sequence). CDR3 coding DNA: TGTGCCAGCAGGGATCGGTGGGGCGAAAAACTGTTTTTT. It translates to CASRDRWGEKLFF.

This clone came up a few times. The rearrangement uses TRBV25-1 and TRBJ2-5, with TRBD1 matching over 7 bases. Per the germline V gene, CDR1 is MGHDK and CDR2 is SYGVNS. The CDR3 spans 15 residues. V lost 2 bases and J lost 4; bases outside the gene matches: 7. The CDR3 region is CASSEGNHRGETQYF. Here the CDR3 DNA reads TGTGCCAGCAGTGAAGGAAACCACAGGGGAGAGACCCAGTACTTC. The full variable domain, completed using reference TRBV25-1 and TRBJ2-5, is EADIYQTPRYLVIGTGKKITLECSQTMGHDKMYWYQQDPGMELHLIHYSYGVNSTEKGDLSSESTVSRIRTEHFPLTLESARPSHTSQYLCASSEGNHRGETQYFGPGTRLLVL.

The genes are TRBV5-6 and TRBJ1-2; D is undetermined. Between the trimmed V and J ends, which lost 4 bases and 3 bases, there was a span of 13 bases. Germline CDR1 and CDR2: SGHDT and YYEEEE. The CDR3 length is 14 residues. CDR3 in DNA: TGTGCCAGCAGCCCAGGTACCATGGACTATGGCTACACCTTC. Amino acid sequence: CASSPGTMDYGYTF.

The CDR3 region is CARSLQGDEQFF. CDR3 nucleotides: TGTGCCCGATCATTACAGGGCGATGAGCAGTTCTTC. The genes are TRBV9 and TRBJ2-1; possible D gene TRBD1, 6 bases. In germline, CDR1 is SGDLS, CDR2 YYNGEE. V lost 10 bases and J 8 bases, leaving 16 bases between the germline ends. The length of the CDR3 is 12 residues.

V gene TRBV7-8 combines with J gene TRBJ1-2; D gene uncertain. V lost 2 bases and J lost 0, with 13 bases in between. CDR1 is SGHVS and CDR2 is FQNEAQ in the germline V gene. The CDR3 sequence is 16 residues long. CDR3: CASSLIGGPSNYGYTF. The CDR3 DNA reads as TGTGCCAGCAGCTTAATAGGAGGACCCTCTAACTATGGCTACACCTTC.

The J gene is TRBJ1-6, the V gene TRBV4-3, with 11 bases aligning to TRBD1. V lost 5 bases, J lost 7 bases, and 1 base stayed unmatched. CDR3 length equals 14 residues. Germline CDR1 LGHNA, CDR2 YSLEER. CDR3 region: CASSGTGGNSPLHF. The CDR3 bases are TGCGCCAGCAGCGGGACAGGGGGAAATTCACCCCTCCACTTT.

The chain uses TRBV2 and TRBJ1-5; D ambiguous. This CDR3 spans 15 amino acids. The V gene's germline CDR1 is SNHLY and CDR2 FYNNEI. V gave up 2 bases and J gave up 0 bases, with 8 bases separating them. In DNA, the CDR3 is TGTGCCAGCAGTGAAACAGCCTATAGCAATCAGCCCCAGCATTTT. Protein: CASSETAYSNQPQHF.

The chain couples TRBV25-1 to TRBJ2-1; perhaps TRBD1 as D (5 bases). This CDR3 is built from 14 residues. The V gene's germline CDR1 is MGHDK and CDR2 SYGVNS. The germline V and J ends were trimmed by 7 bases and 1 base, with 11 bases remaining between them. CDR3 region: CASNQGESYNEQFF. CDR3 DNA: TGTGCCAGCAACCAGGGTGAATCCTACAATGAGCAGTTCTTC.

V usage is TRBV14 and J usage is TRBJ1-1; the D is unclear. This CDR3 spans 12 amino acids. V lost 4 bases to trimming and J lost 4 bases, with 7 bases between them. Germline-derived CDR1 and CDR2 are SGHDN and FVKESK. CDR3 residues: CASSRRSTEAFF. CDR3 nucleotide sequence: TGTGCCAGCAGCCGACGGTCCACTGAAGCTTTCTTT.

This clone came up once. The chain couples TRBV7-3 to TRBJ1-5; 7 bases map to TRBD1. Germline lookup yields CDR1 SGHTA and CDR2 FQGTGA. This CDR3 is 16 amino acids long. The junction had 7 bases not matched to a gene; V was cut back by 5 bases and J by 0 bases. The CDR3 DNA reads as TGTGCCAGCAGCAAAGGGGGCAGAGATAGCAATCAGCCCCAGCATTTT. Translation gives CASSKGGRDSNQPQHF. Full variable domain (outside the CDR3, taken from reference TRBV7-3 and TRBJ1-5): GAGVSQTPSNKVTEKGKYVELRCDPISGHTALYWYRQSLGQGPEFLIYFQGTGAADDSGLPNDRFFAVRPEGSVSTLKIQRTERGDSAVYLCASSKGGRDSNQPQHFGDGTRLSIL.

V usage is TRBV11-2 and J usage is TRBJ2-6; D not resolved. Germline CDR1 SGHAT, CDR2 FQNNGV. Trimming removed 6 bases at V and 4 bases at J, with 13 bases between. CDR3 length equals 15 residues. This chain's CDR3 is CASRDGSRGANVLTF. CDR3 nucleotides: TGTGCCAGCAGAGACGGCTCTAGGGGGGCCAACGTCCTGACTTTC.